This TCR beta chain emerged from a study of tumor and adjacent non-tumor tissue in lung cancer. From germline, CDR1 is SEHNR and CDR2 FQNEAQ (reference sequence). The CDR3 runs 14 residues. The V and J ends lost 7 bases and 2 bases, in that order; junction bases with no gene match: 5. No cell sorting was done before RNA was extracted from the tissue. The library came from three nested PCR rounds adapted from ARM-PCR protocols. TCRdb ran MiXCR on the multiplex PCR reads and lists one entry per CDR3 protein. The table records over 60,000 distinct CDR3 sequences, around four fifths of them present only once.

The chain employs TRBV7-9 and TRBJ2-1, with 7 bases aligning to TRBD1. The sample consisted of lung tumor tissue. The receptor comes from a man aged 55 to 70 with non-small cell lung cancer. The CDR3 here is CASTVGTAYNEQFF. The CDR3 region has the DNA TGTGCCAGCACCGTCGGGACAGCCTACAATGAGCAGTTCTTC.